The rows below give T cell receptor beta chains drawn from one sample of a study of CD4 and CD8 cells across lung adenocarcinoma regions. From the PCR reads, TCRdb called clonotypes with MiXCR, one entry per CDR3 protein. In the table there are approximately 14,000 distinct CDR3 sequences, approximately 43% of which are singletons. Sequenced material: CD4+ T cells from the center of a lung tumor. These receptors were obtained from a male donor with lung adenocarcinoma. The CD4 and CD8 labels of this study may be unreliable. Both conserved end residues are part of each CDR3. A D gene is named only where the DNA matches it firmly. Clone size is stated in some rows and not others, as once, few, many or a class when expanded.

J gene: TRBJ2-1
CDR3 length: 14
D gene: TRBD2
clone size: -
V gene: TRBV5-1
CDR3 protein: CASSLVSGGDEQFF
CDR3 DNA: TGCGCCAGCAGCTTGGTTAGCGGGGGGGATGAGCAGTTCTTC

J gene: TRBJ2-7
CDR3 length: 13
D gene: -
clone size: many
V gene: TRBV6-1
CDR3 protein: CASSEVQVGEQYF
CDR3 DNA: TGTGCCAGCAGTGAAGTCCAGGTTGGCGAGCAGTACTTC

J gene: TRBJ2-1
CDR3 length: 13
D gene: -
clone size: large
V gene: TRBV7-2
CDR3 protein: CASSLGGANEQFF
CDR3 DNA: TGTGCCAGCAGCTTAGGGGGGGCTAATGAGCAGTTCTTC

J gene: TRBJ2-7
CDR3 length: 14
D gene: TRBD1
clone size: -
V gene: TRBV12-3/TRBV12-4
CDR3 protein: CASKGGTGSYEQYF
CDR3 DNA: TGTGCCAGCAAGGGGGGGACAGGGAGCTACGAGCAGTACTTC

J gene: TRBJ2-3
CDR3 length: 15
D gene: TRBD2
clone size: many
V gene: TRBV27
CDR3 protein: CASRRLAGLIDTQYF
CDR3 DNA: TGTGCCAGCAGACGACTAGCGGGATTAATAGATACGCAGTATTTT

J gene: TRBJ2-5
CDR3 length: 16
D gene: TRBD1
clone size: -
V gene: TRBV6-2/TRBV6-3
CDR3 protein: CASRGPGGRGEETQYF
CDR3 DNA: TGTGCCAGCAGGGGGCCAGGGGGAAGGGGTGAAGAGACCCAGTACTTT

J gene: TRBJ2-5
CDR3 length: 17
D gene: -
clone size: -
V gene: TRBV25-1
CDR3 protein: CASSAGLGGGDQETQYF
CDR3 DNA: TGTGCCAGCTCGGCGGGGCTCGGGGGCGGGGACCAAGAGACCCAGTACTTC

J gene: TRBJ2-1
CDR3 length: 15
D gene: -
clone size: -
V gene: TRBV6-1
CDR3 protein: CASGPDAGSNDEQYF
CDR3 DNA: TGTGCCAGCGGGCCCGACGCGGGCAGCAACGATGAGCAGTATTTC

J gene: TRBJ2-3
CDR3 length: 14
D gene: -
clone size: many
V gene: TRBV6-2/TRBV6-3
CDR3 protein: CASSAGRPTDTQYF
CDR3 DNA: TGTGCCAGCAGTGCGGGACGCCCCACAGATACGCAGTATTTT

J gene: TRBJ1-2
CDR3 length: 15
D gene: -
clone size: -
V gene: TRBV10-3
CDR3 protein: CAISSDKAYNYGYTF
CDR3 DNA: TGTGCCATCAGTTCCGACAAAGCTTATAACTATGGCTACACCTTC

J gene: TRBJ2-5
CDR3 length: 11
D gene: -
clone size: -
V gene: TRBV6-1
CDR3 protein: CASSESGTQYF
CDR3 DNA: TGTGCCAGCAGTGAATCCGGGACCCAGTACTTC

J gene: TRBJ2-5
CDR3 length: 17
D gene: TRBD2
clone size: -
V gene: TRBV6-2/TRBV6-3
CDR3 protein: CASSYGKTSGSTETQYF
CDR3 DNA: TGTGCCAGCAGTTACGGCAAGACTAGCGGGAGTACGGAGACCCAGTACTTC

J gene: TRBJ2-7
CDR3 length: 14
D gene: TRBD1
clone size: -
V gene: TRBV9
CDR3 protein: CASSLTTGPYEQYF
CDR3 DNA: TGTGCCAGCAGCCTAACGACAGGGCCCTACGAGCAGTACTTC

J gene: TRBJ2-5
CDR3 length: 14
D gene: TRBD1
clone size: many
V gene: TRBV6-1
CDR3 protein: CASRRPGQGKTQYF
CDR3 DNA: TGTGCCAGCAGAAGGCCGGGACAGGGCAAGACCCAGTACTTC

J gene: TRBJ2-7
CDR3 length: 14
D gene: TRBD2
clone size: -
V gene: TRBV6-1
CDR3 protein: CASSQGAGAYEQYF
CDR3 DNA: TGTGCCAGCAGTCAGGGCGCGGGGGCCTACGAGCAGTACTTC

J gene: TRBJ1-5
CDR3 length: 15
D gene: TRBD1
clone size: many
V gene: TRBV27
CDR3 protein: CASSSTGGSNQPQHF
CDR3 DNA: TGTGCCAGCAGTTCGACAGGGGGAAGCAATCAGCCCCAGCATTTT

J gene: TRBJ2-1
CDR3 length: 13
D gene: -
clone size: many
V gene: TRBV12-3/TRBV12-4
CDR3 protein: CASRSEYHNEQFF
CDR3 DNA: TGTGCCAGCAGGTCTGAGTACCACAATGAGCAGTTCTTC

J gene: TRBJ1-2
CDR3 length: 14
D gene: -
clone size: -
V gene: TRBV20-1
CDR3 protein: CSARDLGASSGYTF
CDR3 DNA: TGCAGTGCTAGAGATCTGGGGGCATCCAGTGGCTACACCTTC

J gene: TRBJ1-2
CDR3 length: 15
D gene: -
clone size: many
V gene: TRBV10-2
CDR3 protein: CASSEVRQGGHGYTF
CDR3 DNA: TGCGCCAGCAGTGAGGTCCGCCAAGGAGGGCATGGCTACACCTTC

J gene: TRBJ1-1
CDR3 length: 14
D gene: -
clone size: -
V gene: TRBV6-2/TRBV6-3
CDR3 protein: CASTPRQPNTEAFF
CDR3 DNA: TGTGCCAGCACCCCCCGCCAACCGAACACTGAAGCTTTCTTT

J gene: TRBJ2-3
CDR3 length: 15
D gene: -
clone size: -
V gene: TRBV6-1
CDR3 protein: CGRGIGGSDKDTQYF
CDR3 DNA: TGTGGCAGGGGGATCGGGGGGAGTGACAAAGATACCCAGTATTTT

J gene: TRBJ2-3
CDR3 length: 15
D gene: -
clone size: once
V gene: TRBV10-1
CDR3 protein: CASGKGGTAKNTQYF
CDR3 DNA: TGCGCCAGCGGTAAGGGCGGGACGGCCAAAAACACGCAGTATTTT

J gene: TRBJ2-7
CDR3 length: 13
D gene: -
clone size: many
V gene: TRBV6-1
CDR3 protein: CASSEVTSHEQYF
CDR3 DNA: TGTGCCAGCAGTGAAGTAACCTCCCACGAGCAGTACTTC

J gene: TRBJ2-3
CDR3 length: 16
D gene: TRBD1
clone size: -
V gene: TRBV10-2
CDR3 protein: CASSADRGLGTDTQYF
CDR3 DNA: TGCGCCAGCAGTGCAGACAGGGGGCTCGGCACAGATACGCAGTATTTT

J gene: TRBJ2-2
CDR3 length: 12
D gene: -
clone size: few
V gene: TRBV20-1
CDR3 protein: CSAIPGFGELFF
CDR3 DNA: TGCAGTGCTATCCCGGGTTTCGGGGAGCTGTTTTTT

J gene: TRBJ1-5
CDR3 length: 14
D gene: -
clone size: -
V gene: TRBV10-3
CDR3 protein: CATNFRFSNQPLHF
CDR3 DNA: TGTGCCACCAACTTTAGATTTAGCAATCAGCCCCTGCACTTT

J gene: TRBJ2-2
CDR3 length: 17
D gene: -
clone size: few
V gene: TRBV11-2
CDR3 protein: CASSLGSWETNTGELFF
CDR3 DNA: TGTGCCAGCAGCTTAGGTAGTTGGGAAACGAACACCGGGGAGCTGTTTTTT

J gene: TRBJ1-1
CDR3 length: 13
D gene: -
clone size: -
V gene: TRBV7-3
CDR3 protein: CASSPGDYTEAFF
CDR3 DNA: TGTGCCAGCAGCCCCGGGGACTACACTGAAGCTTTCTTT

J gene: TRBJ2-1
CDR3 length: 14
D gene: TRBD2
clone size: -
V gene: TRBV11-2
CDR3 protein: CASTLAGLYNEQFF
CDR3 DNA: TGTGCCAGCACCCTAGCGGGGCTCTACAATGAGCAGTTCTTC

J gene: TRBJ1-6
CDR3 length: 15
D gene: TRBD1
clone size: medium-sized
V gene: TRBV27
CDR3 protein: CASSLEQGANSPLHF
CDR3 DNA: TGTGCCAGCAGTTTAGAGCAGGGGGCGAATTCACCCCTCCACTTT

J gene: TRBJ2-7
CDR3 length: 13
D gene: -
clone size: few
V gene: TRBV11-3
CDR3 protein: CASSLDQTYEQYF
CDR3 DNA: TGTGCCAGCAGCTTAGACCAGACCTACGAGCAGTACTTC

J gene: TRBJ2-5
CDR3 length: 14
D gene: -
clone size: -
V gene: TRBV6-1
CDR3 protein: CASSEDLRRETQYF
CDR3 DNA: TGTGCCAGCAGTGAAGATTTGCGGCGGGAGACCCAGTACTTC

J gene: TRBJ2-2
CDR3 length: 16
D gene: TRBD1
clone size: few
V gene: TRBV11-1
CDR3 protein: CASSLIPGTAGGELFF
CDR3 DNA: TGTGCCAGCAGCTTAATCCCGGGGACAGCTGGCGGGGAGCTGTTTTTT

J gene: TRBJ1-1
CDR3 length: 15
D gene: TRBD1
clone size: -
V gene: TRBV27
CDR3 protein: CASSFSGGLNTEAFF
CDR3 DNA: TGTGCCAGCAGTTTCTCAGGGGGCCTGAACACTGAAGCTTTCTTT

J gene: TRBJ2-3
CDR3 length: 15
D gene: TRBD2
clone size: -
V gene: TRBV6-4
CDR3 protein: CAGSDGSGSQETQYF
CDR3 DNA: TGTGCCGGCAGTGACGGGAGCGGGAGCCAAGAGACCCAGTATTTT

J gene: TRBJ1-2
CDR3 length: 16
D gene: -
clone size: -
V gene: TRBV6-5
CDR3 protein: CASSSSWGREDYGYTF
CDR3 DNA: TGTGCCAGCAGTAGCTCGTGGGGCAGGGAGGACTATGGCTACACCTTC

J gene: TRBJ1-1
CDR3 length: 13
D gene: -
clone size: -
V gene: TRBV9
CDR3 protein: CASSVAGYTEAFF
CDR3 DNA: TGTGCCAGCAGCGTAGCAGGGTACACTGAAGCTTTCTTT

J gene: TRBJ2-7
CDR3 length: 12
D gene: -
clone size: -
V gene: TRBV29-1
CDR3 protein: CSVGGEWGEQYF
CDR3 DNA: TGCAGCGTTGGAGGAGAGTGGGGAGAGCAGTACTTC

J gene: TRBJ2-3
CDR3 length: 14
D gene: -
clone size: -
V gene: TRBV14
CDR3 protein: CAGSGGTGPETQYF
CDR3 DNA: TGTGCGGGGAGCGGGGGGACAGGCCCAGAGACGCAGTATTTC

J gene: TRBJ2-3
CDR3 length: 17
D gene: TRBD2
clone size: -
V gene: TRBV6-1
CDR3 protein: CARCSDPGGGYKNIQYF
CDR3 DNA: TGTGCCAGGTGTAGCGACCCGGGGGGGGGATACAAAAACATTCAGTATTTC

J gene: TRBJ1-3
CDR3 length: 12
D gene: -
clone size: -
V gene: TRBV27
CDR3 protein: CASGNSGNTIYF
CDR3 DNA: TGTGCCAGCGGCAACTCTGGAAACACCATATATTTT

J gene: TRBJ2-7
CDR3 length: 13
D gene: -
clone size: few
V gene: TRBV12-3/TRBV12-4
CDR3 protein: CASSRRRDYEQYF
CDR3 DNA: TGTGCCAGCAGCAGAAGACGGGACTACGAGCAGTACTTC

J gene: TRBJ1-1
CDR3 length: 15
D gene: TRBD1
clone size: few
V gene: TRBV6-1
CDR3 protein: CASSIGDSSNTEAFF
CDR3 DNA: TGTGCCAGCAGTATAGGGGACAGCTCGAACACTGAAGCTTTCTTT

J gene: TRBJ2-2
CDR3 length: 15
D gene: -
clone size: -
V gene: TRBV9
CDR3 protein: CASSVGGANTGELFF
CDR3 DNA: TGTGCCAGCAGCGTCGGTGGGGCTAACACCGGGGAGCTGTTTTTT

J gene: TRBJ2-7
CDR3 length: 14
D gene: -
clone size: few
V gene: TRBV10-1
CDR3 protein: CASSETGTLYEQYF
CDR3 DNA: TGCGCCAGCAGTGAGACCGGGACACTTTACGAGCAGTACTTC

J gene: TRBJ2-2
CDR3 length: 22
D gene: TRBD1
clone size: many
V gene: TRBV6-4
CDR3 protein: CASSDPRDRGPGLETNTGELFF
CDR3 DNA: TGTGCCAGCAGTGACCCTAGGGACAGGGGGCCTGGGCTTGAAACGAACACCGGGGAGCTGTTTTTT

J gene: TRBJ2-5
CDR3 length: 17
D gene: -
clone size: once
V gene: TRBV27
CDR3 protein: CASSAGRRARGKETQYF
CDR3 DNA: TGTGCCAGCAGTGCGGGCCGACGGGCCCGTGGCAAAGAGACCCAGTACTTC

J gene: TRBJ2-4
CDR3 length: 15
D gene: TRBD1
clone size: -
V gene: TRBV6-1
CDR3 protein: CASYPRGRGGNIQYF
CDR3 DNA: TGTGCCAGCTACCCCAGGGGGCGAGGGGGAAACATTCAGTACTTC

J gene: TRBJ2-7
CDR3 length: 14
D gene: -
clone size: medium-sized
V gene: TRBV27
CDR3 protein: CASSSLTGTYEQYF
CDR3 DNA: TGTGCCAGCAGTTCGCTGACTGGCACCTACGAGCAGTACTTC

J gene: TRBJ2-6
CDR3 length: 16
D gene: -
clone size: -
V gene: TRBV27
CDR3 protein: CASSLRPFSGANVLTF
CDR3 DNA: TGTGCCAGCAGTCTACGTCCATTCTCTGGGGCCAACGTCCTGACTTTC

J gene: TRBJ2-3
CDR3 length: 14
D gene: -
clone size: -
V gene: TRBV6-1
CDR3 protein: CAGRGGRAADTQYF
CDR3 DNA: TGTGCCGGCAGGGGAGGGCGAGCTGCAGATACGCAGTATTTC

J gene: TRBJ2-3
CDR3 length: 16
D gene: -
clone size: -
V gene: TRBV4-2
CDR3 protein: CASREDGATATDTQYF
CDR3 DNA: TGTGCCAGCAGGGAAGACGGGGCCACCGCCACAGATACGCAGTATTTT

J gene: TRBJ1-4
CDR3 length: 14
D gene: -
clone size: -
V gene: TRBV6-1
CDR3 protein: CASGEGPANEKLFF
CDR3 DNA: TGTGCCAGCGGCGAGGGTCCGGCTAATGAAAAACTGTTTTTT

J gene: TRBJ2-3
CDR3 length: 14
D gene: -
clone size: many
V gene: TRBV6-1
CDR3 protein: CASSTLAHTDTQYF
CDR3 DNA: TGTGCCAGCAGCACCCTAGCGCACACAGATACGCAGTATTTT

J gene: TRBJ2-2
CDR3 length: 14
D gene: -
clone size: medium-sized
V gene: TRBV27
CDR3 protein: CASSLKQSAGELFF
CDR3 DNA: TGTGCCAGCAGTTTAAAACAGTCCGCCGGGGAGCTGTTTTTT

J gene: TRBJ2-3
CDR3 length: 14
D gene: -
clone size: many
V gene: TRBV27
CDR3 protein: CASSLSRVRDTQYF
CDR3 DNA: TGTGCCAGCAGTTTGTCTCGGGTTAGGGATACGCAGTATTTT

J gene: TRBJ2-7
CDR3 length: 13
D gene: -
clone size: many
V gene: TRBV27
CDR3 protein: CASGGRNDYEQYF
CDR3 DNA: TGTGCCAGCGGGGGCAGAAACGACTACGAGCAGTACTTC

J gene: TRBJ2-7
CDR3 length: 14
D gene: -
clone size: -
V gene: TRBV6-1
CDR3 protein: CASLRTGTWYEQYF
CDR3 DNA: TGTGCCAGCCTCAGGACGGGAACGTGGTACGAGCAGTACTTC

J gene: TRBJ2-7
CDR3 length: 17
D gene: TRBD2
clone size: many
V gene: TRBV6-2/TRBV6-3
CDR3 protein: CASSYSTQAGGSYEQYF
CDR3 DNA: TGTGCCAGCAGTTACTCGACCCAAGCGGGAGGTTCTTACGAGCAGTACTTC